The 16 T cell receptor beta chains below all came from one sample that was sequenced in a study of Ad26.COV2.S vaccination and SARS-CoV-2 variants. Some clones are missing from TCRdb's copy, which holds only in-frame ones; the method was immunoSEQ multiplex PCR. The sample lists around 300,000 clones, 90% seen once, with around 5% in the top ten. The treatment: roughly 18 received Ad26.COV2.S at low or high dose, single or two shots; roughly five received placebo; per-sample allocation not given. On day 63 after the first injection, vaccine and placebo recipients gave samples. This material consisted of peripheral blood, taken in a trial of Ad26.COV2.S vaccine versus placebo. The receptors were sampled from a person between 18 and 59 years old who received the Ad26.COV2.S COVID-19 vaccine or a placebo.

V and J are TRBV27 and TRBJ2-1, with TRBD2 matching 13 bases. The V segment lost 5 bases and the J segment 3 bases; nucleotides outside the gene matches: 10. Germline CDR1 MNHEY, CDR2 SMNVEV (reference sequence). The CDR3 runs to 18 residues. As DNA, the CDR3 is TGTGCCAGCAGTGGGGGGACTAGCGGGGCCCCTTACTACAATGAGCAGTTCTTC. Translated, it gives CASSGGTSGAPYYNEQFF.

V and J are TRBV6-5 and TRBJ2-2; D remains unclear. The V end was cut by 10 bases, the J end by 4 bases, with 19 bases between. The CDR3 is 15 amino acids. Germline loops: CDR1 MNHEY, CDR2 SVGAGI. CDR3 sequence (DNA): TGTGCCACCCTTCCGCCAGGCCCCAGCACCGGGGAGCTGTTTTTT. Translating it yields CATLPPGPSTGELFF.

This chain uses TRBV5-6 with TRBJ2-1; unclear D gene. Germline lookup yields CDR1 SGHDT and CDR2 YYEEEE. V was pared by 0 bases and J by 14 bases, with 21 bases between. The CDR3 runs to 15 residues. CDR3 bases: TGTGCCAGCAGCTTGGAGGCGGCTACCCTCCAGGCGAAGTTCTTC. Translation: CASSLEAATLQAKFF.

This chain links TRBV4-1 with TRBJ1-2; 9 positions match TRBD1. CDR3 length: 14 residues. From germline, CDR1 is MGHRA and CDR2 YSYEKL. V lost 2 bases to trimming and J lost 5 bases; unmatched junction nucleotides: 3. CDR3 bases: TGCGCCAGCAGCCAACCGGGGACAGGGTATGGCTACACCTTC. Translating gives CASSQPGTGYGYTF.

This clone was counted a few times. The rearrangement uses TRBV5-8 and TRBJ1-5, with D possibly being TRBD1 (5 bases). Trimming cost V 6 bases and J 5 bases, with 15 bases left between them. Germline V gives CDR1 SGHTS, CDR2 YDEGEE. This CDR3 region has 14 residues. CDR3 coding DNA: TGTGCCAGCACCTCCGGACAAGACCATCAGCCCCAGCATTTT. It is translated as CASTSGQDHQPQHF.

The chain has TRBV6-5 and TRBJ2-3, with D tentatively TRBD1 (5 bases). Germline CDR1 MNHEY, CDR2 SVGAGI. Trimming stripped 4 bases from V and 6 bases from J, with 20 bases between. This CDR3 is 16 amino acids long. The CDR3 region has the DNA TGTGCCAGCAGTTTTTACAGGTCTCACGCGGCGGATACGCAGTATTTT. This codes for CASSFYRSHAADTQYF.

The chain has TRBV6-5 and TRBJ2-7, with 7 bases matching TRBD1. This CDR3 is 14 amino acids long. Germline trimming cut 6 bases from V and 3 bases from J; bases unmatched to any gene: 8. Looked up from germline, CDR1 is MNHEY and CDR2 is SVGAGI. Here the CDR3 reads CASSPRGFIYEQYV. In nucleotides, the CDR3 is TGTGCCAGCAGCCCCAGGGGGTTCATCTACGAGCAGTACGTC.

The chain joins TRBV5-4 to TRBJ1-6, with D unresolved. Germline lookup yields CDR1 SGHNT and CDR2 YYREEE (reference sequence). Trimming took off 0 bases at V and 6 bases at J, with 7 bases between the two ends. This CDR3 is 14 amino acids long. CDR3 DNA sequence: TGTGCCAGCAGCTTGGCCCTGGCTAATTCACCCCTCCACTTT. This codes for CASSLALANSPLHF. Complete variable domain (other parts from reference TRBV5-4 and TRBJ1-6): ETGVTQSPTHLIKTRGQQVTLRCSSQSGHNTVSWYQQALGQGPQFIFQYYREEENGRGNFPPRFSGLQFPNYSSELNVNALELDDSALYLCASSLALANSPLHFGNGTRLTVT.

This sequence joins TRBV2 and TRBJ1-2; TRBD1 might be the D (5 bases). CDR1 and CDR2 from the germline V gene are SNHLY and FYNNEI. This CDR3 region has 12 residues. Trimming stripped 4 bases from V and 4 bases from J, with 7 bases between. The CDR3: CASSGDVYGYTF. DNA for the CDR3: TGTGCCAGCAGTGGGGACGTCTATGGCTACACCTTC. The variable domain in full, completed from reference TRBV2 and TRBJ1-2, reads EPEVTQTPSHQVTQMGQEVILRCVPISNHLYFYWYRQILGQKVEFLVSFYNNEISEKSEIFDDQFSVERPDGSNFTLKIRSTKLEDSAMYFCASSGDVYGYTFGSGTRLTVV.

The CDR3 region is CASSPRTGLGQPQHF. The CDR3 DNA follows: TGTGCCAGCAGCCCCAGGACAGGGTTGGGTCAGCCCCAGCATTTT. The gene calls are TRBV7-2 and TRBJ1-5, with 8 bases aligning to TRBD1. Germline CDR1 is SGHTA and CDR2 is FQGNSA. This CDR3 contains 15 residues. V lost 5 bases to trimming and J lost 6 bases; unmatched junction nucleotides: 9. Together with reference TRBV7-2 and TRBJ1-5, the CDR3 gives the full variable domain: GAGVSQSPSNKVTEKGKDVELRCDPISGHTALYWYRQSLGQGLEFLIYFQGNSAPDKSGLPSDRFSAERTGGSVSTLTIQRTQQEDSAVYLCASSPRTGLGQPQHFGDGTRLSIL.

This chain joins TRBV7-2 and TRBJ2-3, with D maybe TRBD2 (6 bases). From germline, CDR1 is SGHTA and CDR2 FQGNSA. The CDR3 is 15 amino acids. V shed 1 base and J shed 2 bases, with 10 bases lying between them. In nucleotides, the CDR3 is TGTGCCAGCAGCTTAGTGGGGACTGACACAGATACGCAGTATTTT. Translating gives CASSLVGTDTDTQYF.

This chain connects TRBV6-5 to TRBJ2-3; the match to TRBD1 covers 8 bases. V lost 5 bases to trimming and J lost 1 base; unmatched junction nucleotides: 5. CDR1 is MNHEY, CDR2 SVGAGI, per germline. The CDR3 extends over 15 amino acids. The CDR3 loop reads CASSPTGVGTDTQYF. The DNA for the CDR3 is TGTGCCAGCAGTCCGACAGGGGTGGGCACAGATACGCAGTATTTT.

The chain joins TRBV19 to TRBJ1-1; 9 positions match TRBD1. The junction had 8 bases not matched to a gene; V was cut back by 6 bases and J by 3 bases. CDR1 and CDR2 from the germline V gene are LNHDA and SQIVND (reference sequence). The CDR3 is 15 residues long. CDR3 protein: CASRLADRGDTEAFF. The CDR3 DNA sequence: TGTGCCAGTAGGCTCGCCGACAGGGGGGACACTGAAGCTTTCTTT.

CDR3 nucleotides: TGTGCCAGCAGTTACTCGACCGGGGTCCTCTATGGCTACACCTTC. Amino acids: CASSYSTGVLYGYTF. V and J are TRBV6-5 and TRBJ1-2, with D unclear. Germline values: CDR1 MNHEY, CDR2 SVGAGI. CDR3 length: 15 residues. Trimming pared 0 bases from V and 4 bases from J, leaving 12 bases between.

In this sample, this clone turned up once. V gene TRBV13 combines with J gene TRBJ1-4; D unresolved. From germline, CDR1 is PRHDT and CDR2 FYEKMQ (reference sequence). Trimming left V 5 bases short and J 5 bases short, with 18 bases between. The CDR3 is made up of 16 amino acids. Here the CDR3 reads CASSVTNGVLNEKLFF. The CDR3 DNA reads as TGTGCCAGCAGCGTAACAAACGGGGTTCTGAATGAAAAACTGTTTTTT.

V usage is TRBV5-1 and J usage is TRBJ1-4; a weak D match, TRBD1 (5 bases). CDR3 length equals 15 residues. Trimming stripped 0 bases from V and 5 bases from J, with 11 bases between. Germline V lookup: CDR1 SGHRS, CDR2 YFSETQ. CDR3 nucleotide sequence: TGCGCCAGCAGCTTGGAGGGGAACAGAAATGAAAAACTGTTTTTT. This sequence encodes CASSLEGNRNEKLFF.